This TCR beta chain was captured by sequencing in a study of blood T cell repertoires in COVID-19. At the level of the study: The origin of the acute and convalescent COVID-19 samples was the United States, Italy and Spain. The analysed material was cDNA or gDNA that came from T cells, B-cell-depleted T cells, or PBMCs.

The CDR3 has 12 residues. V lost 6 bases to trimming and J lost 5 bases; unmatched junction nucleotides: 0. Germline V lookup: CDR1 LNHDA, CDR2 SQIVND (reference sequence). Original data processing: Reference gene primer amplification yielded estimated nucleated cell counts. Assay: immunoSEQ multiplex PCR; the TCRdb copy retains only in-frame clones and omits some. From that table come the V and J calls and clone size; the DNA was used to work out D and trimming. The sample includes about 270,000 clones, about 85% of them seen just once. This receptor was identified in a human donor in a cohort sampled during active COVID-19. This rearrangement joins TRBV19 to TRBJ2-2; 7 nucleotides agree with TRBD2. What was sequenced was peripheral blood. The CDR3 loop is CASRGGTGELFF. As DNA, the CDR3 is TGTGCCAGTAGGGGAGGGACCGGGGAGCTGTTTTTT.